The clone carrying this T cell receptor (beta chain) has only a few counts. Its matching antigen is unknown. Via MiXCR, TCRdb re-called the 5' RACE reads, giving one row per CDR3 protein. Of 1.5 million to 2 million distinct CDR3 sequences in the sample, under 35% are singletons; the top ten hold roughly 0.3%. These data belong to a study of identical twins. Points from the study as a whole: Potential partial confounding of zero-insertion analyses by invariant MAIT and iNKT cells was noted. The study based its conclusions on cross-sectional statistical analysis and did not follow the same donors. The models gave estimates that fell short of the out-of-frame TCR alpha sharing seen in monozygotic twins. Alpha sequences that were out-of-frame and twin-shared showed an excess of low generation probability.

Per germline, CDR1 PRHDT and CDR2 FYEKMQ (reference sequence). The V and J ends lost 5 bases and 1 base, in that order; junction bases with no gene match: 8. The CDR3 consists of 15 residues. The clonotype was recovered from a newborn girl in good health. Sequencing was carried out using cord blood. V and J are TRBV13 and TRBJ2-7; the match to TRBD1 covers 7 bases. CDR3 bases: TGTGCCAGCAGCATCCAAGACAGGGATTCCTACGAGCAGTACTTC. Translation: CASSIQDRDSYEQYF.